The clone carrying this T cell receptor (beta chain) was detected only a few times. This entry is derived from a study of T cell repertoires in cytomegalovirus infection. Study background: Public TCR beta signatures marked donors with CMV infection and the matching HLA.

Trimming took off 4 bases at V and 1 base at J, with 12 bases between the two ends. The CDR3 has 15 residues. Looked up from germline, CDR1 is ENHRY and CDR2 is SYGVKD. Each CDR3 protein gets one entry after TCRdb re-called the reads with MiXCR. The sample holds a few hundred thousand distinct CDR3 sequences, about 17% seen once. This clonotype was obtained from a human donor in good health (CMV status not recorded). Some clones in this sample may be carry-over from other donors' samples. The sequencing input was PBMCs. This chain connects TRBV10-3 to TRBJ2-3; no firm D call. CDR3 residues: CAISAPGVGTDTQYF. The CDR3 bases are TGTGCCATCAGTGCACCCGGTGTCGGCACAGATACGCAGTATTTT.